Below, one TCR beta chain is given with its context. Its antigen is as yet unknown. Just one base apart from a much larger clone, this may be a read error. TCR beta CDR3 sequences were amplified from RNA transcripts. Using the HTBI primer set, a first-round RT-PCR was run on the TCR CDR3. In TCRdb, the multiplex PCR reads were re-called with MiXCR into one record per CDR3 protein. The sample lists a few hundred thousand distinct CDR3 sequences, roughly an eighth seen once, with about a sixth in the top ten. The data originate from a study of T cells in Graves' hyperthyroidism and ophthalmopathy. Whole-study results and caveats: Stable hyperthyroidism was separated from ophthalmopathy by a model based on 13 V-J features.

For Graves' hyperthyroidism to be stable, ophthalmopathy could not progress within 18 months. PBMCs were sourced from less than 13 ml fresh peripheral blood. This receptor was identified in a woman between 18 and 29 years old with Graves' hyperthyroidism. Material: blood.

CDR3 in DNA: TGTGCCAGCAGTGAATTAGGACAGATCTACGAGCAGTACTTC. Translation gives CASSELGQIYEQYF. V gene TRBV6-1 combines with J gene TRBJ2-7, with a possible D match to TRBD1 (6 bases). There are 14 residues in the CDR3. Trimming took 2 bases from V and 3 from J, leaving 11 bases between them. The germline V gene has CDR1 MNHNS and CDR2 SASEGT.